The next 25 T cell receptor beta chains were all read from a single sample in a study of blood T cell repertoires in COVID-19. Sequencing used immunoSEQ multiplex PCR; TCRdb keeps in-frame clones, though not all of them. This table holds some 170,000 clones, roughly 90% found once. The sample consisted of peripheral blood. These TCRs come from a man in his sixties with active or convalescent COVID-19.

This chain uses TRBV28 with TRBJ2-1, with 8 bases lining up with TRBD2. CDR1 MDHEN and CDR2 SYDVKM come from the germline V gene. Trimming cost V 5 bases and J 7 bases; bases outside gene matches: 10. The CDR3 is 15 residues long. DNA of the CDR3: TGTGCCAGCAGTGTTAGCGGGATTTTGAGGAATGAGCAGTTCTTC. Translating gives CASSVSGILRNEQFF. The full variable domain, with the rest looked up from reference TRBV28 and TRBJ2-1, is DVKVTQSSRYLVKRTGEKVFLECVQDMDHENMFWYRQDPGLGLRLIYFSYDVKMKEKGDIPEGYSVSREKKERFSLILESASTNQTSMYLCASSVSGILRNEQFFGPGTRLTVL.

Note on this clone: This specimen includes other DNA sequences encoding the same CDR3. The chain employs TRBV30 and TRBJ1-1; D is possibly TRBD1 (5 bases). Trimming left V 0 bases short and J 3 bases short, with 8 bases between. Germline V lookup: CDR1 GTSNPN, CDR2 SVGIG (reference sequence). CDR3 size: 13 residues. CDR3 sequence (DNA): TGTGCCTGGAGTGTTCAAGGGGACACTGAAGCTTTCTTT. It is translated as CAWSVQGDTEAFF. The complete variable domain, with remaining parts taken from reference TRBV30 and TRBJ1-1, reads SQTIHQWPATLVQPVGSPLSLECTVEGTSNPNLYWYRQAAGRGLQLLFYSVGIGQISSEVPQNLSASRPQDRQFILSSKKLLLSDSGFYLCAWSVQGDTEAFFGQGTRLTVV.

The chain employs TRBV27 and TRBJ2-1; 11 nucleotides line up with TRBD2. V lost 6 bases to trimming and J lost 5 bases; unmatched junction nucleotides: 9. The CDR3 is 16 residues long. Germline values: CDR1 MNHEY, CDR2 SMNVEV (reference sequence). CDR3 residues: CASRGTSGDSDNEQFF. CDR3 in DNA: TGTGCCAGCAGAGGGACTAGCGGTGACTCTGACAATGAGCAGTTCTTC.

In this sample, this clone turned up a few times. DNA for the CDR3: TGTGCCAGCTCACCAAGCGACCAGGGATTTGGAAACACCATATATTTT. This translates into CASSPSDQGFGNTIYF. This rearrangement joins TRBV18 to TRBJ1-3; D possibly corresponds to TRBD1 (5 bases). The length of the CDR3 is 16 residues. Between the trimmed V and J ends, which lost 2 bases and 3 bases, there was a span of 14 bases. The germline CDR1 and CDR2 sequences are KGHSH and LQKENI.

The genes are TRBV5-4 and TRBJ1-4, with a possible D match to TRBD1 (6 bases). Trimming removed 7 bases from V and 0 bases from J, with 10 bases in between. The CDR3 spans 14 residues. Germline V lookup: CDR1 SGHNT, CDR2 YYREEE (reference sequence). The chain's CDR3 is CASRQDATNEKLFF. The CDR3 bases are TGTGCCAGCCGACAGGACGCAACTAATGAAAAACTGTTTTTT.

The CDR3 DNA follows: TGTGCCAGCAGTGATAGTTGGGGGCAGATCAACACCGGGGAGCTGTTTTTT. Translating gives CASSDSWGQINTGELFF. The rearrangement uses TRBV5-6 and TRBJ2-2; D might be TRBD1 (6 bases). Germline values: CDR1 SGHDT, CDR2 YYEEEE. The V gene lost 5 bases and the J gene lost 2 bases, with 19 bases spanning the gap. The CDR3 runs 17 residues.

The chain carries TRBV6-5 and TRBJ1-2, with unresolved D. The CDR3 is made up of 15 amino acids. The germline V gene encodes CDR1 MNHEY and CDR2 SVGAGI. V shed 0 bases and J shed 2 bases, with 10 bases lying between them. CDR3 coding DNA: TGTGCCAGCAGTTACTCGTCCTCAGTCAACTATGGCTACACCTTC. As protein: CASSYSSSVNYGYTF.

V and J are TRBV19 and TRBJ1-5; 8 nucleotides align to TRBD1. V was clipped by 3 bases and J by 0 bases; unmatched bases: 7. This CDR3 spans 17 amino acids. CDR1 and CDR2 from the germline V gene are LNHDA and SQIVND (reference sequence). CDR3 protein: CASSMFSGGFSNQPQHF. CDR3 nucleotides: TGTGCCAGTAGTATGTTTTCAGGGGGCTTTAGCAATCAGCCCCAGCATTTT.

The chain joins TRBV11-3 to TRBJ2-1, with D hard to call. The CDR3 has 13 residues. Germline V CDR1 and CDR2: SGHNT, YENEEA. Between the trimmed V and J ends, which lost 2 bases and 6 bases, there was a span of 8 bases. The CDR3 DNA is TGTGCCAGCAGCTTATTTAGCAGCAATGAGCAGTTCTTC. As protein: CASSLFSSNEQFF.

This chain joins TRBV29-1 and TRBJ1-1; 7 positions agree with TRBD1. The CDR3 has 14 amino acids. With 4 bases clipped from V and 1 base from J, the junction kept 6 bases outside the gene matches. Germline V gives CDR1 SQVTM, CDR2 ANQGSEA. CDR3: CSVVRGQGNTEAFF. The CDR3 region has the DNA TGCAGCGTTGTGAGGGGGCAGGGGAACACTGAAGCTTTCTTT.

The chain combines TRBV4-2 with TRBJ1-2; D is unresolved. The CDR3 runs 16 residues. In germline, CDR1 is LGHNA, CDR2 YNFKEQ. The V and J ends lost 0 bases and 3 bases respectively, with 14 bases between them. DNA for the CDR3: TGTGCCAGCAGCCAAGATGGGTCCAGCGCCTACTATGGCTACACCTTC. Encoded protein: CASSQDGSSAYYGYTF.

V usage is TRBV10-3 and J usage is TRBJ2-7, with D possibly being TRBD1 (6 bases). CDR3 length: 16 residues. V was shortened by 0 bases and J by 0 bases, with 12 bases between the two germline ends. The V gene's germline CDR1 is ENHRY and CDR2 SYGVKD. The CDR3 DNA sequence: TGTGCCATCAGTGAGTCTCTGGGGGCGAGCTCCTACGAGCAGTACTTC. Its protein is CAISESLGASSYEQYF.

V usage is TRBV3-1 (or the pseudogene TRBV3-2) and J usage is TRBJ1-2, with D maybe TRBD1 (6 bases). V shed 5 bases and J shed 8 bases, with 21 bases lying between them. Per the germline V gene, CDR1 is LGHDT and CDR2 is YNNKEL (reference sequence). The CDR3 length is 15 residues. DNA of the CDR3: TGTGCCAGCAGCGGACCCAGGGGCAGGGTTGGCGGCTACACCTTC. Protein sequence: CASSGPRGRVGGYTF.

In its sample, this clone was seen once. The J gene is TRBJ1-1, the V gene TRBV6-5; D remains ambiguous. Germline loops: CDR1 MNHEY, CDR2 SVGAGI. The CDR3 has 15 amino acids. V shed 0 bases and J shed 4 bases, with 12 bases lying between them. The CDR3 region is CASSYSRELITEAFF. CDR3 bases: TGTGCCAGCAGTTACTCGAGGGAATTGATCACTGAAGCTTTCTTT.

The chain uses TRBV11-3 and TRBJ2-2; a weak D match, TRBD2 (5 bases). This CDR3 is 15 amino acids long. Trimming shortened V by 5 bases and J by 0 bases, and 10 bases separated the two germline ends. Germline V gives CDR1 SGHNT, CDR2 YENEEA. For the CDR3, the DNA is TGTGCCAGCAGCCCACTAGTATCGAACACCGGGGAGCTGTTTTTT. Encoded protein: CASSPLVSNTGELFF.

V gene TRBV2 combines with J gene TRBJ2-3, with 7 bases fitting TRBD2. The V gene end was trimmed by 8 bases and the J gene end by 0 bases; junction bases not matched to a gene: 11. The CDR3 covers 16 residues. Germline values: CDR1 SNHLY, CDR2 FYNNEI. CDR3 region: CASGVGREASTDTQYF. Here the CDR3 DNA reads TGTGCCAGCGGTGTGGGGAGGGAGGCGAGCACAGATACGCAGTATTTT. Filled out from reference TRBV2 and TRBJ2-3, the complete variable domain reads EPEVTQTPSHQVTQMGQEVILRCVPISNHLYFYWYRQILGQKVEFLVSFYNNEISEKSEIFDDQFSVERPDGSNFTLKIRSTKLEDSAMYFCASGVGREASTDTQYFGPGTRLTVL.

The V call is TRBV29-1, the J call TRBJ1-2; weak D call: TRBD1 (6 bases). The germline CDR1 and CDR2 sequences are SQVTM and ANQGSEA. The V and J ends lost 5 bases and 7 bases respectively, with 11 bases between them. The CDR3 contains 11 residues. This CDR3 reads CSVFGGRGYTF. The CDR3 coding sequence is TGCAGCGTTTTTGGGGGCCGTGGCTACACCTTC.

CDR3: CASSIVEGQWTEAFF. For the CDR3, the DNA is TGTGCCAGTAGTATAGTGGAGGGGCAGTGGACTGAAGCTTTCTTT. V gene TRBV19 combines with J gene TRBJ1-1; weak D call: TRBD1 (5 bases). This CDR3 contains 15 residues. V lost 1 base and J lost 5, with 14 bases in between. The germline V gene has CDR1 LNHDA and CDR2 SQIVND (reference sequence).

The chain's CDR3 is CASSEQGGPYEQYF. The CDR3, as DNA: TGTGCCAGCAGTGAACAGGGGGGCCCCTACGAGCAGTACTTC. The gene calls are TRBV2 and TRBJ2-7; perhaps TRBD1 as D (7 bases). This CDR3 spans 14 amino acids. The germline gives CDR1 SNHLY, CDR2 FYNNEI. Trimming stripped 2 bases from V and 2 bases from J, with 10 bases between.

The CDR3 region is CASSPGREGYTF. The CDR3 nucleotides are TGCGCCAGCAGCCCCGGGAGGGAGGGCTACACCTTC. This chain links TRBV5-1 with TRBJ1-2; D is unclear. Germline values: CDR1 SGHRS, CDR2 YFSETQ. V was clipped by 4 bases and J by 8 bases, with 12 bases between them. The CDR3 extends over 12 amino acids.

The J gene is TRBJ1-2, the V gene TRBV3-1 (or the pseudogene TRBV3-2), with D perhaps matching TRBD1 (5 bases). Germline-derived CDR1 and CDR2 are LGHDT and YNNKEL (reference sequence). V gave up 2 bases and J gave up 7 bases, with 8 bases separating them. The CDR3 extends over 12 amino acids. This CDR3 reads CASSQRQGGYTF. The CDR3 nucleotides are TGTGCCAGCAGCCAACGTCAGGGTGGCTACACCTTC.

The rearrangement links TRBV5-4 to TRBJ1-5, with D possibly matching TRBD1 (5 bases). V lost 0 bases and J lost 5, with 9 bases in between. The CDR3 length is 14 residues. Germline CDR1 and CDR2: SGHNT and YYREEE (reference sequence). The CDR3 protein is CASSLEGRYQPQHF. In DNA form, the CDR3 reads TGTGCCAGCAGCTTGGAGGGGCGTTATCAGCCCCAGCATTTT.

The J gene is TRBJ1-5, the V gene TRBV27, with D perhaps TRBD1 (6 bases). Germline lookup yields CDR1 MNHEY and CDR2 SMNVEV (reference sequence). V dropped 5 bases and J dropped 0 bases, with 11 bases sitting between them. The CDR3 has 15 residues. The CDR3, as DNA: TGTGCCAGCAGTGCTGGACAGATTAGCAATCAGCCCCAGCATTTT. This sequence encodes CASSAGQISNQPQHF.

This sequence joins TRBV7-8 and TRBJ1-5, with D tentatively TRBD1 (5 bases). Germline V gene sequence: CDR1 SGHVS, CDR2 FQNEAQ. CDR3 length: 15 amino acids. V dropped 2 bases and J dropped 3 bases, with 11 bases sitting between them. The CDR3 DNA follows: TGTGCCAGCAGCTTACTGCAGGGTGACAATCAGCCCCAGCATTTT. It codes for CASSLLQGDNQPQHF.

This chain uses TRBV19 with TRBJ2-2, with 7 bases fitting TRBD1. V dropped 5 bases and J dropped 4; count of bases not matched to a gene: 7. The germline V gene encodes CDR1 LNHDA and CDR2 SQIVND (reference sequence). The CDR3 totals 15 residues. CDR3 residues: CASSPQGVRTGELFF. In DNA form, the CDR3 reads TGTGCCAGTAGTCCCCAGGGGGTTCGCACCGGGGAGCTGTTTTTT.